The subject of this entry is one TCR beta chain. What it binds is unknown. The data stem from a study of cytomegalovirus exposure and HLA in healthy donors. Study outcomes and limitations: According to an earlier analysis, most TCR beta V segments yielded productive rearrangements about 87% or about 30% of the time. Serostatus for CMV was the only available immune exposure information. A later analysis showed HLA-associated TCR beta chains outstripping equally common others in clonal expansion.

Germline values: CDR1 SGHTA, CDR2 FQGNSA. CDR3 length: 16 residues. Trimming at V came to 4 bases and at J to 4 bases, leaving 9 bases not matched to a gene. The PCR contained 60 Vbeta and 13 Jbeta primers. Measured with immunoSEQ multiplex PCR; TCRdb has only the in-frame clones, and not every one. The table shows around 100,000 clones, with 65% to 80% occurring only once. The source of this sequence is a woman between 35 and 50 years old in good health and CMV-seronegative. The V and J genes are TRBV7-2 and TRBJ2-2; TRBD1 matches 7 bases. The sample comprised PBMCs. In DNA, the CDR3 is TGTGCCAGCAGCTCACCTACAGGGGCTGGCACCGGGGAGCTGTTTTTT. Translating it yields CASSSPTGAGTGELFF. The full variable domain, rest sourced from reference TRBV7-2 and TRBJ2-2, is GAGVSQSPSNKVTEKGKDVELRCDPISGHTALYWYRQSLGQGLEFLIYFQGNSAPDKSGLPSDRFSAERTGGSVSTLTIQRTQQEDSAVYLCASSSPTGAGTGELFFGEGSRLTVL.